The TCR beta chain under discussion was sequenced for a study of cytomegalovirus exposure and HLA in healthy donors. Findings of the study overall: TCR beta chain V- and J-gene trimming was linked, in a later analysis, to a missense variant in DCLRE1C. The listing of 150 to 200 TCR beta chains classed them as cytomegalovirus-associated.

This clone was picked up a small number of times. Its antigen is unknown. Germline V gene sequence: CDR1 SGHDT, CDR2 YYEEEE. V was clipped by 1 base and J by 2 bases, with 12 bases between them. The CDR3 totals 15 residues. PCR primers comprised 60 Vbeta and 13 Jbeta primers. Repertoires were generated with immunoSEQ multiplex PCR, while TCRdb's copy carries only in-frame clones and drops some. Seen here are approximately 110,000 clones, about 70% observed once, and the top ten hold over 2.5%. The clonotype comes from a man aged 45-65 years in good health and CMV-seropositive. The sequenced sample consisted of PBMCs. This chain joins TRBV5-6 and TRBJ1-1; D gene uncertain. The CDR3 spells CASSLSGQFNTEAFF. The CDR3 DNA reads as TGTGCCAGCAGCTTGTCAGGCCAGTTCAACACTGAAGCTTTCTTT.